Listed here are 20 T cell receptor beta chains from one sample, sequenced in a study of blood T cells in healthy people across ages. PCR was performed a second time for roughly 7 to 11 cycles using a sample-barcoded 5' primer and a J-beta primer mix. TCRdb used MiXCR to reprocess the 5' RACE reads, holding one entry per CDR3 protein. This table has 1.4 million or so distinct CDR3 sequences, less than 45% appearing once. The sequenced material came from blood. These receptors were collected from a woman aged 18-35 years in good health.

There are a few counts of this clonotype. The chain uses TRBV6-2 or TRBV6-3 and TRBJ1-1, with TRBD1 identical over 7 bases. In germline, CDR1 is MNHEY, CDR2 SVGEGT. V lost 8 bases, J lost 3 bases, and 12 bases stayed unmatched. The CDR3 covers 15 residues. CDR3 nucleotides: TGTGCCAGCCACAACCTAAGACAGGGTTACACTGAAGCTTTCTTT. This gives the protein CASHNLRQGYTEAFF.

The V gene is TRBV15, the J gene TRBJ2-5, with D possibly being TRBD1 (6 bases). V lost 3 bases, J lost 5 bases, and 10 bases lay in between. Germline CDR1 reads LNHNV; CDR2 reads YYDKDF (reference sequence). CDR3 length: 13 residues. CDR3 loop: CATSSNRVETQYF. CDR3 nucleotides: TGTGCCACCAGCAGTAACAGGGTGGAGACCCAGTACTTC.

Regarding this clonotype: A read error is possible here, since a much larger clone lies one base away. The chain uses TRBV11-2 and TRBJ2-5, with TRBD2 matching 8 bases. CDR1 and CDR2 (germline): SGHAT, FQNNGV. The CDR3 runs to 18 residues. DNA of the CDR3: TGTGCCAGCAGCCGAGGGTTTCAGCGGGGGAGTACACAAGACACCCAGTACTTC. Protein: CASSRGFQRGSTQDTQYF. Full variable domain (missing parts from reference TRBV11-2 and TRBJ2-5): EAGVAQSPRYKIIEKRQSVAFWCNPISGHATLYWYQQILGQGPKLLIQFQNNGVVDDSQLPKDRFSAERLKGVDSTLKIQPAKLEDSAVYLCASSRGFQRGSTQDTQYFGPGTRLLVL.

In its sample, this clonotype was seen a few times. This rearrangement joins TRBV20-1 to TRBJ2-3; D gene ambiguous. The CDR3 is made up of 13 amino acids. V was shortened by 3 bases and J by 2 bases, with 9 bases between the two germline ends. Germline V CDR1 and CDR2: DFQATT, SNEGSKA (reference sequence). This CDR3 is CSASERTTDTQYF. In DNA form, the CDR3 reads TGCAGTGCTAGTGAGAGGACCACAGATACGCAGTATTTT.

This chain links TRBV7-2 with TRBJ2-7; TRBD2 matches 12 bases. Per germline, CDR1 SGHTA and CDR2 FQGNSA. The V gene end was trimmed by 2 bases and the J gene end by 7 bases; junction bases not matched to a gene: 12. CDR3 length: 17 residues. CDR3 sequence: CASSLRVASGRVSEQYF. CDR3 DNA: TGTGCCAGCAGCTTAAGGGTGGCTAGCGGGAGGGTTAGTGAGCAGTACTTC.

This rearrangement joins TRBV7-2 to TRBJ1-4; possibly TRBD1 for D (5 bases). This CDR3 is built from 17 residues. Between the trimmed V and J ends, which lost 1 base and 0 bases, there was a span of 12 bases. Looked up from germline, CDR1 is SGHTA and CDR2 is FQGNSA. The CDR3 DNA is TGTGCCAGCAGCTTAGGAGGGGCGGGGGCAACTAATGAAAAACTGTTTTTT. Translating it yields CASSLGGAGATNEKLFF.

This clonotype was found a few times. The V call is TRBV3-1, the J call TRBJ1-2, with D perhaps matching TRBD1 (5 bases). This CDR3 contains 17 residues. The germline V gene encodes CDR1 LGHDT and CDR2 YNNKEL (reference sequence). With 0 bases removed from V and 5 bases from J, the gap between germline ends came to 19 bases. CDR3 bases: TGTGCCAGCAGCCAAGATCTCAGCATGGGGCTTTATTATGGCTACACCTTC. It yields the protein CASSQDLSMGLYYGYTF.

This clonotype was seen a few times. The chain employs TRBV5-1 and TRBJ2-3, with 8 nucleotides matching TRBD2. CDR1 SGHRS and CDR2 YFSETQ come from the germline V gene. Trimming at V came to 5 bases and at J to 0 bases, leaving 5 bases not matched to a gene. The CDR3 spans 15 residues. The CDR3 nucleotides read TGCGCCAGCAGGCTTAGCGGGACTAGCACAGATACGCAGTATTTT. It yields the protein CASRLSGTSTDTQYF.

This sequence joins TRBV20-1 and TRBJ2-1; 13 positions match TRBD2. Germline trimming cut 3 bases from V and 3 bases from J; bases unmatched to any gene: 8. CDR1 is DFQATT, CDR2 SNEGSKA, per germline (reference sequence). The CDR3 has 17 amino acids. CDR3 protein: CSASGTSGMSFYNEQFF. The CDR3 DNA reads TGCAGTGCTAGTGGGACTAGCGGGATGAGCTTCTACAATGAGCAGTTCTTC.

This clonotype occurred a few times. The CDR3 region has the DNA TGTGCCAGCAGTGAACGGGGGGCCCGAATGGAGACCCAGTACTTC. This translates into CASSERGARMETQYF. The chain has TRBV6-1 and TRBJ2-5, with D perhaps matching TRBD2 (7 bases). The V end was cut by 2 bases, the J end by 5 bases, with 15 bases between. Germline CDR1 MNHNS, CDR2 SASEGT. The CDR3 covers 15 residues.

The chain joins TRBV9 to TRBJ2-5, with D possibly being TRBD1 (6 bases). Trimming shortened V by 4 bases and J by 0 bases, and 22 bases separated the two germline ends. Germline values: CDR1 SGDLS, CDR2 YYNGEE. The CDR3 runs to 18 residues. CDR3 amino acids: CASSPRRITGTHQETQYF. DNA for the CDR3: TGTGCCAGCAGCCCCCGTAGGATAACCGGGACACACCAAGAGACCCAGTACTTC.

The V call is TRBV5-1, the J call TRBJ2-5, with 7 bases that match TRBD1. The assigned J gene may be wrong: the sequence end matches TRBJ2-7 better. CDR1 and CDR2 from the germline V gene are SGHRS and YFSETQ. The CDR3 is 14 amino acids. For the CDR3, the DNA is TGCGCCAGCAGCCAGGGGGATCTTGGCTACGAGCAGTACTTC. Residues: CASSQGDLGYEQYF.

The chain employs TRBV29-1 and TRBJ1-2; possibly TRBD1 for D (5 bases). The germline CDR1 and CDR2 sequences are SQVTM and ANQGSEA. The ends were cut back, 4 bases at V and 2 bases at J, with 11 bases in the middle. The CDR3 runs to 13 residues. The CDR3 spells CSVAGLLNYGYTF. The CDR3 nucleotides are TGCAGCGTTGCAGGGTTGCTAAACTATGGCTACACCTTC.

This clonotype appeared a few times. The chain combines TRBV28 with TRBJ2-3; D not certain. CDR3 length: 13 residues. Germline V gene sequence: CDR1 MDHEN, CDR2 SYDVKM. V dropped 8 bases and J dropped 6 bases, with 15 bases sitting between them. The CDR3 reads CASLTAFTDTQYF. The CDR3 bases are TGTGCCAGCCTCACGGCCTTCACGGATACGCAGTATTTT.

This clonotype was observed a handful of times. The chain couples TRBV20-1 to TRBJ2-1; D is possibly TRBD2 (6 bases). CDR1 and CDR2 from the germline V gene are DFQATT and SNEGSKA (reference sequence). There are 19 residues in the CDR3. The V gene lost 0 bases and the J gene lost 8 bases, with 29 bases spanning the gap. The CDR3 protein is CSARDENARRIADRYEQFF. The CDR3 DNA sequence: TGCAGTGCTAGAGACGAAAACGCCCGGCGGATAGCGGATAGGTATGAGCAGTTCTTC.

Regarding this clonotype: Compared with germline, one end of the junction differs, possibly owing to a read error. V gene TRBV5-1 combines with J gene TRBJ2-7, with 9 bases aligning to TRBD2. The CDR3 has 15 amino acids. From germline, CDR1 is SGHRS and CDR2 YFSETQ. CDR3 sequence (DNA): TGCGCCAGCAGCTCAACCGGGACTAGCTTTGAGACCCAGAACTTC. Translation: CASSSTGTSFETQNF.

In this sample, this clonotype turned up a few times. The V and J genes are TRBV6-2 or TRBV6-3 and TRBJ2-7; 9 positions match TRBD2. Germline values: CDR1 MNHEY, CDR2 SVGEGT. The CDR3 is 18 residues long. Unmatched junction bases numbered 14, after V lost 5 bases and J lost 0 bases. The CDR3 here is CASSPGTSRQAVSYEQYF. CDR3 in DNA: TGTGCCAGCAGTCCCGGGACTAGCCGACAGGCAGTCTCCTACGAGCAGTACTTC.

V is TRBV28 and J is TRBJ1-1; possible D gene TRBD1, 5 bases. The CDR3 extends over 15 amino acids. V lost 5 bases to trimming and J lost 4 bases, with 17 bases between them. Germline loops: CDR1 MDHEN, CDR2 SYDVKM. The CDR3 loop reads CASSPQGFGTTEAFF. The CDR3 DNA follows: TGTGCCAGCAGTCCTCAGGGATTCGGGACCACTGAAGCTTTCTTT.

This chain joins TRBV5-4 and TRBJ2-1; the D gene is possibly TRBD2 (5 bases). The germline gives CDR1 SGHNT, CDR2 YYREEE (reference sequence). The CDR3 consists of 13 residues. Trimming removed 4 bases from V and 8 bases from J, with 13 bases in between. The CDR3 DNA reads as TGTGCCAGCAGCGTGGCCGAGGGCTATGAGCAGTTCTTC. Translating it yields CASSVAEGYEQFF.

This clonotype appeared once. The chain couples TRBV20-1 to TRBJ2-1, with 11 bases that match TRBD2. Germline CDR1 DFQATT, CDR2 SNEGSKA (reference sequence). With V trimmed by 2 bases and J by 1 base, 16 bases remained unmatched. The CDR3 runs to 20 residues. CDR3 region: CSARRPSGRSPGGSYNEQFF. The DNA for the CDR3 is TGCAGTGCTAGACGTCCTAGCGGGAGGAGCCCCGGAGGGTCCTACAATGAGCAGTTCTTC.